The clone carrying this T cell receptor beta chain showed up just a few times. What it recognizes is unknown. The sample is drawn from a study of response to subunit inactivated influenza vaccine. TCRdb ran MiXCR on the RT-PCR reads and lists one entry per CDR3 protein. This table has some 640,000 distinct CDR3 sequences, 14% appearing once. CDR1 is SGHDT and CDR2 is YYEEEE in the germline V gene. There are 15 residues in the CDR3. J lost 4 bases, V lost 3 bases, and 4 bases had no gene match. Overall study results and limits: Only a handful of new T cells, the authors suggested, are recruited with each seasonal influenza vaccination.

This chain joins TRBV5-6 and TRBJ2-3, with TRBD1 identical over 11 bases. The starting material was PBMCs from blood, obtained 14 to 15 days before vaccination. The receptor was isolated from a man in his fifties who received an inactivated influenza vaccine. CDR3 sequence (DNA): TGTGCCAGCAGCTGGAGGACAGGGGGCGCAGATACGCAGTATTTT. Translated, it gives CASSWRTGGADTQYF.